The 7 T cell receptor beta chains reported below all come from one sample, sequenced in a study of T-cell reconstitution after alpha-beta-depleted transplantation in children. Unique molecular identifiers featured in how the TCRbeta library was prepared. TCRdb analysed the PCR reads with MiXCR anew, one entry per CDR3 protein. The table has about 440,000 distinct CDR3 sequences, about 40% seen once. Sequencing used PBMCs, obtained before TCRalphabeta/CD19-depleted stem cell transplant. The origin of the receptors is a girl aged 2 to 9 with aplastic anemia, due to receive a stem cell transplant.

This sequence joins TRBV6-5 and TRBJ2-5, with D perhaps matching TRBD2 (5 bases). V gave up 2 bases and J gave up 7 bases, with 8 bases separating them. Germline CDR1 and CDR2: MNHEY and SVGAGI. This CDR3 contains 12 residues. For the CDR3, the DNA is TGTGCCAGCAGTTACGAGGGTAGGACCCAGTACTTC. Amino acids: CASSYEGRTQYF.

The V and J genes are TRBV10-3 and TRBJ2-3, with TRBD2 matching 13 bases. With 6 bases clipped from V and 1 base from J, the junction kept 10 bases outside the gene matches. This CDR3 comprises 18 residues. Germline-derived CDR1 and CDR2 are ENHRY and SYGVKD. Here the CDR3 DNA reads TGTGCCATCAGACCGGGACTAGCGGGGAGCTTCGGCACAGATACGCAGTATTTT. Residues: CAIRPGLAGSFGTDTQYF.

This clonotype was detected ten times or more. This rearrangement joins TRBV11-1 to TRBJ2-2; weak D call: TRBD2 (7 bases). CDR3 length: 15 amino acids. Germline values: CDR1 SGHAT, CDR2 FQDESV (reference sequence). V was cut by 5 bases and J by 5 bases, with 15 bases left in between. This CDR3 reads CASSPRGARTGELFF. CDR3 nucleotide sequence: TGTGCCAGCAGCCCTCGGGGGGCAAGGACCGGGGAGCTGTTTTTT.

The V and J genes are TRBV5-4 and TRBJ2-3; 14 bases map to TRBD2. CDR3 length: 16 residues. CDR1 and CDR2 (germline): SGHNT, YYREEE (reference sequence). V was pared by 4 bases and J by 2 bases, with 3 bases of the junction left unmatched. This CDR3 reads CASSRGLAGDTDTQYF. The CDR3 DNA reads as TGTGCCAGCAGCCGGGGACTAGCGGGAGACACAGATACGCAGTATTTT.

This clonotype was detected a few times. CDR3 DNA sequence: TGTGCCAGCAGTTCATACGTCAGGACCGGGGAGCTGTTTTTT. Protein: CASSSYVRTGELFF. V and J are TRBV27 and TRBJ2-2; no clear D. Trimming cost V 4 bases and J 5 bases, with 11 bases left between them. This CDR3 contains 14 residues. Germline CDR1 reads MNHEY; CDR2 reads SMNVEV (reference sequence).

J is TRBJ2-7 and V is TRBV10-3; D is perhaps TRBD1 or TRBD2 (5 bases each). V lost 6 bases, J lost 0 bases, and 15 bases lay in between. The germline V gene encodes CDR1 ENHRY and CDR2 SYGVKD. This CDR3 comprises 15 residues. The CDR3 DNA follows: TGTGCCATCAGGTATGGGACGGAGAGCTCCTACGAGCAGTACTTC. Its protein product is CAIRYGTESSYEQYF.

Only a few counts were recorded for this clonotype. The chain employs TRBV20-1 and TRBJ2-7; 9 bases are shared with TRBD1. The ends lost 6 bases at V and 0 bases at J; junction bases unmatched: 3. The germline gives CDR1 DFQATT, CDR2 SNEGSKA (reference sequence). The CDR3 contains 13 residues. This CDR3 reads CSAWDRASYEQYF. The CDR3 region has the DNA TGCAGTGCATGGGACAGGGCCTCCTACGAGCAGTACTTC.